This T cell receptor (beta chain) emerged from a study of blood T cell repertoires in COVID-19. In the authors' workflow: For nucleated cells, counts were estimated from reference gene primer amplification. Profiled with immunoSEQ multiplex PCR; TCRdb holds only in-frame clones, not every one. From that table come the V and J calls and clone size; the DNA was used to work out D and trimming. The profile shows 12,000 to 15,000 clones, more than 70% of them singletons. The CDR3 has 13 amino acids. Looked up from germline, CDR1 is SGHDN and CDR2 is FVKESK. Trimming left V 1 base short and J 9 bases short, with 13 bases between.

The chain is built from TRBV14 and TRBJ2-7; D not resolved. The source of this sequence is a human donor in a cohort sampled during active COVID-19. Sequenced sample: peripheral blood. The CDR3 protein is CASSQGGVFGQYF. Here the CDR3 DNA reads TGTGCCAGCAGCCAAGGCGGAGTCTTCGGGCAGTACTTC.